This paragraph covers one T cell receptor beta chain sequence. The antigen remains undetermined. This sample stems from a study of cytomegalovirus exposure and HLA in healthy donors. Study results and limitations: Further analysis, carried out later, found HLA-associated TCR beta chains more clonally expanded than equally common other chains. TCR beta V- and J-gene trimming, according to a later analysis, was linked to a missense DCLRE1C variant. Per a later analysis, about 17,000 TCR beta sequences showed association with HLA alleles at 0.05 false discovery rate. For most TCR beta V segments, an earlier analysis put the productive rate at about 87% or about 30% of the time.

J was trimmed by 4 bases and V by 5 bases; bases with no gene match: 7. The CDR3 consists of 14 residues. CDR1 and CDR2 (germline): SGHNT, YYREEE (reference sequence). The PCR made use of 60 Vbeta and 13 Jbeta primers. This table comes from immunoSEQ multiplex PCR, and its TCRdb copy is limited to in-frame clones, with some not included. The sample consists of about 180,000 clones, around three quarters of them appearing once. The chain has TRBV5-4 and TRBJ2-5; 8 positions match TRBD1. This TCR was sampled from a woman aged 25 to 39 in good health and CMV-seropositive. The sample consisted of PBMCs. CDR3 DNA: TGTGCCAGCAGTTCAGGACAGGGACGAGAGACCCAGTACTTC. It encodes CASSSGQGRETQYF.